Below are 32 T cell receptor beta chains sequenced from a single sample in a study of control samples from healthy donors and cancer patients. Sequencing used immunoSEQ multiplex PCR; TCRdb keeps in-frame clones, though not all of them. The repertoire holds 50,000 or so clones, with roughly 95% as singletons. The sample comprised blood. These receptors were taken from a woman under 30 in good health.

The V call is TRBV19, the J call TRBJ2-2; 11 bases map to TRBD1. Germline assignment: CDR1 LNHDA and CDR2 SQIVND (reference sequence). Trimming at V came to 5 bases and at J to 6 bases, leaving 11 bases not matched to a gene. The CDR3 contains 17 residues. This CDR3 is CASSSPRDRGYSGELFF. For the CDR3, the DNA is TGTGCCAGTAGTTCACCCCGGGACAGGGGGTATTCCGGGGAGCTGTTTTTT.

CDR3 amino acids: CATSDSWGTNTGELFF. In DNA, the CDR3 is TGTGCCACCAGTGATAGCTGGGGAACGAACACCGGGGAGCTGTTTTTT. The chain uses TRBV24-1 and TRBJ2-2; D gene ambiguous. Germline values: CDR1 KGHDR, CDR2 SFDVKD. The CDR3 contains 16 residues. V was cut by 3 bases and J by 0 bases, with 10 bases left in between.

This rearrangement joins TRBV25-1 to TRBJ2-5; 7 nucleotides agree with TRBD1. Germline lookup yields CDR1 MGHDK and CDR2 SYGVNS. J gave up 5 bases and V 3 bases, and 6 bases lay outside the gene matches. The CDR3 consists of 14 residues. The chain's CDR3 is CASSDLYRGETQYF. CDR3 sequence (DNA): TGTGCCAGCAGTGATCTCTACAGGGGTGAGACCCAGTACTTC.

The chain joins TRBV6-5 to TRBJ2-7, with 7 bases matching TRBD1. The CDR3 has 14 amino acids. Germline lookup yields CDR1 MNHEY and CDR2 SVGAGI. J lost 1 base, V lost 5 bases, and 5 bases had no gene match. CDR3 amino acids: CASSLNRGSYEQYF. CDR3 bases: TGTGCCAGCAGTCTTAACAGGGGATCCTACGAGCAGTACTTC.

This clone was found once. J is TRBJ1-2 and V is TRBV30, with 9 bases fitting TRBD1. This CDR3 is built from 12 residues. CDR1 is GTSNPN and CDR2 is SVGIG in the germline V gene (reference sequence). J lost 10 bases, V lost 3 bases, and 6 bases had no gene match. The DNA of the CDR3 is TGTGCCTGGAGCCAACAGGGGGCGGACTACACCTTC. It codes for CAWSQQGADYTF.

V and J are TRBV23-1 and TRBJ1-6; a weak D match, TRBD1 (5 bases). TRBV23-1 is identified as an open reading frame with a role that is uncertain. Trimming left V 6 bases short and J 4 bases short, with 10 bases between. The CDR3 loop spans 14 amino acids. The CDR3 region has the DNA TGCGCCAGCAGAGCCGGGGCTTATAATTCACCCCTCCACTTT. It codes for CASRAGAYNSPLHF.

V usage is TRBV7-9 and J usage is TRBJ1-5; D not resolved. The length of the CDR3 is 16 residues. Germline V gene data show CDR1 as SEHNR and CDR2 as FQNEAQ (reference sequence). V shed 4 bases and J shed 4 bases, with 17 bases lying between them. The CDR3 DNA is TGTGCCAGCAGCTCTGGAAAGGACGCTGGGAATCAGCCCCAGCATTTT. Its translation is CASSSGKDAGNQPQHF. Filled out from reference TRBV7-9 and TRBJ1-5, the complete variable domain reads DTGVSQNPRHKITKRGQNVTFRCDPISEHNRLYWYRQTLGQGPEFLTYFQNEAQLEKSRLLSDRFSAERPKGSFSTLEIQRTEQGDSAMYLCASSSGKDAGNQPQHFGDGTRLSIL.

This chain links TRBV27 with TRBJ2-7; D not certain. This CDR3 spans 10 amino acids. Trimming removed 7 bases from V and 6 bases from J, with 7 bases in between. Germline CDR1 is MNHEY and CDR2 is SMNVEV (reference sequence). CDR3 sequence (DNA): TGTGCCAGCACCTCCGTCGAGCAGTACTTC. It specifies CASTSVEQYF.

On this clone: Other DNA sequences in the sample encode the same CDR3. The CDR3 DNA is TGTGCCAGCAGTCGAAGAAACACTGAAGCTTTCTTT. This codes for CASSRRNTEAFF. This rearrangement joins TRBV28 to TRBJ1-1; no clear D gene. The V and J ends lost 5 bases and 2 bases respectively, with 6 bases between them. The CDR3 has 12 amino acids. Germline V CDR1 and CDR2: MDHEN, SYDVKM.

The J gene is TRBJ2-3, the V gene TRBV20-1; 8 nucleotides align to TRBD2. The CDR3 is made up of 14 amino acids. The V and J ends lost 3 bases and 2 bases, in that order; junction bases with no gene match: 4. The germline CDR1 and CDR2 sequences are DFQATT and SNEGSKA (reference sequence). CDR3 in amino acids: CSASPRGATDTQYF. The DNA for the CDR3 is TGCAGTGCTAGTCCGCGGGGGGCCACAGATACGCAGTATTTT.

This chain connects TRBV4-3 to TRBJ2-1; TRBD1 is a possible D gene (6 bases). Germline values: CDR1 LGHNA, CDR2 YSLEER. CDR3 size: 15 residues. V lost 5 bases and J 0 bases, leaving 11 bases between the germline ends. CDR3 nucleotide sequence: TGCGCCAGCAGCTCTGACAGGAGCTCCTACAATGAGCAGTTCTTC. Its protein is CASSSDRSSYNEQFF.

This chain uses TRBV30 with TRBJ1-3; D not certain. Trimming removed 6 bases from V and 4 bases from J, with 7 bases in between. CDR3 size: 11 residues. Germline CDR1 is GTSNPN and CDR2 is SVGIG (reference sequence). The CDR3 DNA reads TGTGCCTGCCTATACGGAAACACCATATATTTT. Its protein is CACLYGNTIYF.

The genes are TRBV3-1 (or the pseudogene TRBV3-2) and TRBJ1-2; 7 nucleotides match TRBD1. The germline V gene encodes CDR1 LGHDT and CDR2 YNNKEL (reference sequence). The CDR3 is 13 amino acids. The trim removed 3 bases at V and 8 bases at J, leaving 6 bases unmatched. Here the CDR3 reads CASSHHDRDGYTF. As DNA, the CDR3 is TGTGCCAGCAGCCATCACGACAGGGACGGCTACACCTTC.

This clone was seen just once. The chain uses TRBV27 and TRBJ2-5, with a weak D call TRBD2 (5 bases). V dropped 6 bases and J dropped 5 bases, with 16 bases sitting between them. Germline CDR1 and CDR2: MNHEY and SMNVEV (reference sequence). The CDR3 consists of 14 residues. CDR3 DNA sequence: TGTGCCAGCAGGGCACTAGTGGGTTCGGAGACCCAGTACTTC. Translating it yields CASRALVGSETQYF.

This chain connects TRBV5-1 to TRBJ2-7; D perhaps matches TRBD2 (6 bases). Trimming stripped 3 bases from V and 3 bases from J, with 10 bases between. The CDR3 sequence is 13 residues long. CDR1 SGHRS and CDR2 YFSETQ come from the germline V gene. The CDR3, as DNA: TGCGCCAGCAGCTGGGAGGTGAACTACGAGCAGTACTTC. Translating gives CASSWEVNYEQYF.

The chain is built from TRBV12-3 or TRBV12-4 and TRBJ2-7, with D unresolved. Trimming removed 3 bases at V and 2 bases at J, with 8 bases between. The CDR3 runs to 13 residues. CDR3 sequence (DNA): TGTGCCAGCAGTTTTTACAGAGCCTACGAGCAGTACTTC. Amino acid sequence: CASSFYRAYEQYF.

This rearrangement joins TRBV18 to TRBJ1-2; D not resolved. Germline CDR1 and CDR2: KGHSH and LQKENI. V lost 5 bases and J lost 5, with 18 bases in between. The CDR3 spans 15 residues. CDR3 loop: CASSRDNPGGYGYTF. CDR3 nucleotides: TGTGCCAGCTCAAGAGATAACCCCGGCGGGTATGGCTACACCTTC. Full variable domain (remainder filled in from reference TRBV18 and TRBJ1-2): NAGVMQNPRHLVRRRGQEARLRCSPMKGHSHVYWYRQLPEEGLKFMVYLQKENIIDESGMPKERFSAEFPKEGPSILRIQQVVRGDSAAYFCASSRDNPGGYGYTFGSGTRLTVV.

The rearrangement joins TRBV7-8 to TRBJ1-2; 10 positions match TRBD1. From germline, CDR1 is SGHVS and CDR2 FQNEAQ. This CDR3 region has 14 residues. Trimming took 5 bases from V and 8 from J; bases not matched to a gene: 8. CDR3 in DNA: TGTGCCAGCAGCGCGGGGACAGGGGAACTCGGCTACACCTTC. The encoded protein is CASSAGTGELGYTF.

The chain combines TRBV28 with TRBJ1-6; D remains ambiguous. CDR3 size: 15 residues. V lost 2 bases and J 0 bases, leaving 5 bases between the germline ends. The germline V gene has CDR1 MDHEN and CDR2 SYDVKM. The CDR3: CASSLTFSYNSPLHF. DNA of the CDR3: TGTGCCAGCAGTTTAACGTTCTCCTATAATTCACCCCTCCACTTT.

Only one count was recorded for this clone. The chain couples TRBV5-1 to TRBJ1-1; D is unclear. V was trimmed by 0 bases and J by 2 bases, leaving 11 bases between them. The CDR3 has 15 residues. CDR1 and CDR2 (germline): SGHRS, YFSETQ. The CDR3 sequence: CASSLAPIVNTEAFF. CDR3 bases: TGCGCCAGCAGCTTGGCCCCCATCGTAAACACTGAAGCTTTCTTT.

This clone has only one observation. The chain recombines TRBV7-9 with TRBJ2-3; possibly TRBD1 for D (6 bases). This CDR3 comprises 16 residues. Germline V gene lookup returns CDR1 SEHNR and CDR2 FQNEAQ (reference sequence). V was trimmed by 4 bases and J by 2 bases, leaving 16 bases between them. The CDR3 DNA sequence: TGTGCCAGCAGCTCCCCGAGACAGGCATCCACAGATACGCAGTATTTT. It yields the protein CASSSPRQASTDTQYF.

The V call is TRBV27, the J call TRBJ1-5; tentatively, D is TRBD1 (6 bases). The V and J ends lost 5 bases and 2 bases respectively, with 10 bases between them. The CDR3 loop spans 14 amino acids. Per the germline V gene, CDR1 is MNHEY and CDR2 is SMNVEV (reference sequence). The CDR3 bases are TGTGCCAGCAGTCCAGGGGACGGCAATCAGCCCCAGCATTTT. Its protein product is CASSPGDGNQPQHF.

The chain has TRBV7-9 and TRBJ1-1; D not certain. The CDR3 runs to 14 residues. V was pared by 3 bases and J by 2 bases, with 10 bases between. CDR1 and CDR2 from the germline V gene are SEHNR and FQNEAQ (reference sequence). CDR3 DNA: TGTGCCAGCAGCTTTCACAGCCAAAACACTGAAGCTTTCTTT. Its translation: CASSFHSQNTEAFF.

CDR3 in amino acids: CASSLESGEMGYTF. CDR3 nucleotide sequence: TGCGCCAGCAGCTTGGAATCAGGGGAGATGGGCTACACCTTC. V gene TRBV5-1 combines with J gene TRBJ1-2; the D gene is possibly TRBD1 (6 bases). This CDR3 spans 14 amino acids. Germline values: CDR1 SGHRS, CDR2 YFSETQ. The V end lost 0 bases, the J end lost 8 bases, and 14 bases lay between the germline ends. The full variable domain, rest sourced from reference TRBV5-1 and TRBJ1-2, is KAGVTQTPRYLIKTRGQQVTLSCSPISGHRSVSWYQQTPGQGLQFLFEYFSETQRNKGNFPGRFSGRQFSNSRSEMNVSTLELGDSALYLCASSLESGEMGYTFGSGTRLTVV.

This sequence joins TRBV10-1 and TRBJ2-3, with D uncertain. V lost 3 bases to trimming and J lost 2 bases, with 6 bases between them. Per germline, CDR1 WNHNN and CDR2 SYGVQD (reference sequence). The CDR3 consists of 13 residues. CDR3 coding DNA: TGCGCCAGCAGTGATTCCATCACAGATACGCAGTATTTT. Translated, it gives CASSDSITDTQYF.

The chain couples TRBV4-1 to TRBJ1-4; no reliable D call. V was trimmed by 1 base and J by 0 bases, leaving 6 bases between them. Germline V gives CDR1 MGHRA, CDR2 YSYEKL. This CDR3 is 15 amino acids long. The CDR3 is CASSQGAATNEKLFF. In nucleotides, the CDR3 is TGCGCCAGCAGCCAAGGCGCAGCAACTAATGAAAAACTGTTTTTT.

The rearrangement joins TRBV12-5 to TRBJ2-2, with D hard to call. CDR1 is LGHNT and CDR2 is FRNRAP in the germline V gene. The CDR3 has 12 amino acids. The V gene lost 1 base and the J gene lost 4 bases, with 1 base spanning the gap. CDR3 nucleotide sequence: TGTGCTAGTGGTTTGGGCACCGGGGAGCTGTTTTTT. This codes for CASGLGTGELFF.

Here the CDR3 reads CASSPRTGTNTGELFF. The CDR3 nucleotides read TGTGCCAGCAGCCCGAGGACAGGGACGAACACCGGGGAGCTGTTTTTT. The rearrangement joins TRBV7-6 to TRBJ2-2, with TRBD1 identical over 8 bases. Trimming at V came to 5 bases and at J to 0 bases, leaving 5 bases not matched to a gene. The CDR3 spans 16 residues. Germline CDR1 SGHVS, CDR2 FNYEAQ.

The rearrangement links TRBV6-2 or TRBV6-3 to TRBJ1-5, with 7 bases fitting TRBD1. Germline-derived CDR1 and CDR2 are MNHEY and SVGEGT. CDR3 size: 18 residues. V lost 2 bases, J lost 4 bases, and 14 bases stayed unmatched. The CDR3 spells CASSYLSRDRGANQPQHF. CDR3 sequence (DNA): TGTGCCAGCAGTTACCTTTCCCGGGACAGAGGGGCTAATCAGCCCCAGCATTTT.

The J gene is TRBJ1-4, the V gene TRBV29-1; weak D call: TRBD1 (5 bases). Per germline, CDR1 SQVTM and CDR2 ANQGSEA. The CDR3 is made up of 14 amino acids. V shed 3 bases and J shed 5 bases, with 13 bases lying between them. The CDR3 loop reads CSVDPAGLNEKLFF. The CDR3, as DNA: TGCAGCGTTGACCCCGCAGGGCTAAATGAAAAACTGTTTTTT. Using reference TRBV29-1 and TRBJ1-4 for the parts outside the CDR3, the full variable domain is SAVISQKPSRDICQRGTSLTIQCQVDSQVTMMFWYRQQPGQSLTLIATANQGSEATYESGFVIDKFPISRPNLTFSTLTVSNMSPEDSSIYLCSVDPAGLNEKLFFGSGTQLSVL.

This chain joins TRBV5-1 and TRBJ1-1; 10 bases are shared with TRBD1. CDR3 length: 14 amino acids. Trimming cost V 4 bases and J 5 bases; bases outside gene matches: 5. Germline V gene data show CDR1 as SGHRS and CDR2 as YFSETQ. CDR3 residues: CASSTRDRGTEAFF. The DNA of the CDR3 is TGCGCCAGCAGCACGCGGGACAGGGGTACTGAAGCTTTCTTT.

The genes are TRBV27 and TRBJ1-2; possibly TRBD1 for D (5 bases). CDR3 length: 15 residues. V was trimmed by 3 bases and J by 1 base, leaving 12 bases between them. Germline V gives CDR1 MNHEY, CDR2 SMNVEV (reference sequence). The CDR3 is CASSFTPGGNYGYTF. Written as DNA, the CDR3 is TGTGCCAGCAGTTTCACCCCGGGGGGTAACTATGGCTACACCTTC.